This T cell receptor (beta chain) emerged from a study of early T cells in non-severe SARS-CoV-2 infection. In this sample, this clonotype turned up many times. Its antigen is currently unknown. The protocol attached unique molecular identifiers to individual cDNA molecules. TCRdb re-called the 5' RACE reads through MiXCR, storing one row per CDR3 protein. The repertoire holds 55,000 to 80,000 distinct CDR3 sequences, with approximately 9.2% as singletons. Study-wide results and limits: The VDJdb matching leaned toward anti-spike CD8 responses and overlooked private and CD4 specificities.

The germline gives CDR1 LGHNA, CDR2 YSLEER. The CDR3 is 15 amino acids. Trimming left V 3 bases short and J 5 bases short, with 14 bases between. Sequenced material: whole blood, taken at baseline. This sequence was found in an adult who was a healthcare worker with PCR-confirmed SARS-CoV-2 infection or an uninfected control (not recorded which). The rearrangement links TRBV4-3 to TRBJ1-5; D remains ambiguous. CDR3: CASSQTDTIDQPQHF. DNA of the CDR3: TGCGCCAGCAGCCAGACGGATACTATTGATCAGCCCCAGCATTTT.